The clone carrying this TCR beta chain occurred a few times. The germline V gene encodes CDR1 SGHTA and CDR2 FQGNSA. The CDR3 totals 17 residues. J lost 3 bases, V lost 1 base, and 6 bases had no gene match. The sample belongs to a study of T-cell reconstitution after alpha-beta-depleted transplantation in children. The library targeted TCRbeta and was prepared with unique molecular identifiers. TCRdb used MiXCR to reprocess the PCR reads, holding one entry per CDR3 protein. Here the sample spans about 610,000 distinct CDR3 sequences, under 12% being singletons. This TCR was sampled from a human donor who donated a stem cell graft to a child with acute myeloid leukemia. The J gene is TRBJ1-4, the V gene TRBV7-2, with 9 bases fitting TRBD1. The sequences come from PBMCs from the stem cell graft donor, collected from the stem cell graft. In nucleotides, the CDR3 is TGTGCCAGCAGCTTAGGGACAGGGGCCAATGCTAATGAAAAACTGTTTTTT. Residues: CASSLGTGANANEKLFF.